Presented here are 4 T cell receptor beta chains from one specimen sequenced in a study of T cell responses to AZD1222 COVID-19 vaccine. Method: immunoSEQ multiplex PCR; TCRdb's copy keeps in-frame clones and lacks some. The sample yields around 130,000 clones, approximately 86% seen once. The material sequenced was peripheral blood, taken on day 0 of AZD1222 vaccination. These receptor sequences come from an adult in good health.

V gene TRBV11-3 combines with J gene TRBJ2-7; no clear D gene. The CDR3 sequence is 13 residues long. Germline V gives CDR1 SGHNT, CDR2 YENEEA. Trimming took off 2 bases at V and 3 bases at J, with 8 bases between the two ends. CDR3 loop: CASSLNRNYEQYF. CDR3 nucleotide sequence: TGTGCCAGCAGCTTAAACCGGAACTACGAGCAGTACTTC.

The chain carries TRBV9 and TRBJ2-3; no clear D. CDR1 and CDR2 from the germline V gene are SGDLS and YYNGEE. V dropped 4 bases and J dropped 0 bases, with 6 bases sitting between them. This CDR3 contains 13 residues. The CDR3 reads CASSKTSTDTQYF. CDR3 DNA sequence: TGTGCCAGCAGCAAGACTAGCACAGATACGCAGTATTTT.

The V and J genes are TRBV11-2 and TRBJ2-1, with D maybe TRBD2 (5 bases). The CDR3 is made up of 14 amino acids. V was shortened by 2 bases and J by 3 bases, with 8 bases between the two germline ends. Germline CDR1 reads SGHAT; CDR2 reads FQNNGV. The chain's CDR3 is CASSLMEVYNEQFF. The CDR3 coding sequence is TGTGCCAGCAGCTTAATGGAGGTCTACAATGAGCAGTTCTTC.

The chain links TRBV29-1 to TRBJ1-2; D unresolved. The CDR3 is made up of 11 amino acids. The V and J ends lost 7 bases and 8 bases respectively, with 14 bases between them. CDR1 is SQVTM and CDR2 is ANQGSEA in the germline V gene. Here the CDR3 DNA reads TGCAGCGACGGATCAACAGCGGGCTACACCTTC. Its translation is CSDGSTAGYTF.